The entry that follows covers one T cell receptor (beta chain) sequence. This specimen comes from a study of blood T cell repertoires in COVID-19. This CDR3 region has 16 residues. The junction had 8 bases not matched to a gene; V was cut back by 4 bases and J by 2 bases. Germline CDR1 is SEHNR and CDR2 is FQNEAQ (reference sequence). TCRdb keeps only in-frame clones here, not all; method: immunoSEQ multiplex PCR. The repertoire includes around 50,000 clones, around 80% of them detected once, and roughly 6% sits in the top ten. The chain couples TRBV7-9 to TRBJ2-1; 7 nucleotides align to TRBD1. The sample comprised PBMCs or T cells enriched from blood (not recorded which). This TCR was sampled from a woman aged 45-65 years with acute COVID-19. DNA of the CDR3: TGTGCCAGCAGCTCTGAAGTAGGGACAGCCTACAATGAGCAGTTCTTC. Its translation is CASSSEVGTAYNEQFF.